The 30 T cell receptor beta chains listed next were all sequenced from one sample in a study of PD-1 blockade in classical Hodgkin lymphoma. Some clones are missing from TCRdb's copy, which holds only in-frame ones; the method was immunoSEQ multiplex PCR. This repertoire shows tens of thousands of clones, 85% to 95% found once; its top ten account for about 3.8%. The time point is: newly diagnosed, previously untreated cHL patient sample. The sequencing sample was made of peripheral blood mononuclear cells (PBMCs). These receptors were collected from a human donor with classical Hodgkin lymphoma.

The V gene is TRBV10-2, the J gene TRBJ2-2; 7 bases fit TRBD1. Trimming removed 0 bases from V and 6 bases from J; junction bases left unmatched: 1. The CDR3 is made up of 14 amino acids. CDR1 is WSHSY and CDR2 is SAAADI in the germline V gene. The CDR3 coding sequence is TGCGCCAGCAGTGAGTCCCAGGGGGCCGGGGAGCTGTTTTTT. This translates into CASSESQGAGELFF.

This clone was observed a single time. This chain joins TRBV6-6 and TRBJ1-1, with unresolved D. From germline, CDR1 is MNHNY and CDR2 SVGAGI (reference sequence). The V and J ends lost 10 bases and 4 bases respectively, with 7 bases between them. The CDR3 extends over 10 amino acids. In DNA, the CDR3 is TGTGCCACCTTTAGCACTGAAGCTTTCTTT. Its protein product is CATFSTEAFF.

This chain uses TRBV9 with TRBJ2-7; the D gene is possibly TRBD2 (5 bases). The V gene lost 0 bases and the J gene lost 7 bases, with 14 bases spanning the gap. The CDR3 is 14 residues long. Germline V CDR1 and CDR2: SGDLS, YYNGEE. The CDR3 region is CASSVGSLTGEQYF. For the CDR3, the DNA is TGTGCCAGCAGCGTAGGGAGCCTCACGGGAGAGCAGTACTTC.

V is TRBV5-4 and J is TRBJ2-5; D tentatively fits TRBD1 or TRBD2 (7 bases each). V lost 4 bases, J lost 4 bases, and 14 bases lay in between. CDR1 is SGHNT, CDR2 YYREEE, per germline (reference sequence). This CDR3 spans 14 amino acids. As DNA, the CDR3 is TGTGCCAGCAGCCCGGGACAGCGGGGAGAGACCCAGTACTTC. This sequence encodes CASSPGQRGETQYF.

V usage is TRBV2 and J usage is TRBJ1-2, with a possible D match to TRBD1 (5 bases). The V and J ends lost 2 bases and 4 bases respectively, with 17 bases between them. Germline V gene data show CDR1 as SNHLY and CDR2 as FYNNEI. This CDR3 is 16 amino acids long. The CDR3 DNA reads as TGTGCCAGCAGTGAACAGGGCCAGGGAATAAGCTATGGCTACACCTTC. It encodes CASSEQGQGISYGYTF.

The rearrangement uses TRBV30 and TRBJ1-2; D perhaps matches TRBD1 (6 bases). The CDR3 loop spans 11 amino acids. The germline V gene has CDR1 GTSNPN and CDR2 SVGIG (reference sequence). Trimming took 1 base from V and 8 from J, leaving 8 bases between them. CDR3 residues: CAWSDREGYTF. CDR3 bases: TGTGCCTGGAGTGACAGGGAAGGCTACACCTTC.

The chain uses TRBV6-6 and TRBJ2-7; tentative D call: TRBD2 (6 bases). The CDR3 sequence is 15 residues long. V shed 2 bases and J shed 5 bases, with 16 bases lying between them. Germline V CDR1 and CDR2: MNHNY, SVGAGI (reference sequence). The CDR3 region has the DNA TGTGCCAGCAGTTACCTCGGGAGCCAGCCCGACGAGCAGTACTTC. It translates to CASSYLGSQPDEQYF.

J is TRBJ1-5 and V is TRBV11-2; no reliable D call. V was cut by 1 base and J by 7 bases, with 8 bases left in between. Germline V gene data show CDR1 as SGHAT and CDR2 as FQNNGV. The CDR3 runs 13 residues. Here the CDR3 reads CASSLGLRQPQHF. The CDR3 region has the DNA TGTGCCAGCAGCTTAGGGCTAAGACAGCCCCAGCATTTT.

The V gene is TRBV6-5, the J gene TRBJ2-7; no clear D gene. The V end lost 7 bases, the J end lost 5 bases, and 12 bases lay between the germline ends. Germline CDR1 reads MNHEY; CDR2 reads SVGAGI. The CDR3 runs to 12 residues. CDR3 coding DNA: TGTGCCAGCAAAGTGGGATTCAACGAGCAGTACTTC. This gives the protein CASKVGFNEQYF.

The chain couples TRBV7-9 to TRBJ2-7; TRBD1 agrees at 7 bases. The CDR3 has 14 residues. The J segment lost 0 bases and the V segment lost 11 bases, leaving 10 bases of the junction unmatched. Per germline, CDR1 SEHNR and CDR2 FQNEAQ (reference sequence). Written as DNA, the CDR3 is TGTGCCGTCGACAGGGACCTAAGCTCCTACGAGCAGTACTTC. Encoded protein: CAVDRDLSSYEQYF.

The genes are TRBV5-1 and TRBJ1-6, with D possibly being TRBD1 (6 bases). V gave up 1 base and J gave up 7 bases, with 15 bases separating them. This CDR3 spans 16 amino acids. Germline values: CDR1 SGHRS, CDR2 YFSETQ. The CDR3 coding sequence is TGCGCCAGCAGCTTGCAATTCAGGGGCAGAAATTCACCCCTCCACTTT. Encoded protein: CASSLQFRGRNSPLHF.

Concerning this clone itself: This sample includes further DNA sequences coding for the same CDR3. V is TRBV9 and J is TRBJ1-1; 9 nucleotides match TRBD1. This CDR3 has 16 residues. Germline lookup yields CDR1 SGDLS and CDR2 YYNGEE. The J segment lost 5 bases and the V segment lost 0 bases, leaving 8 bases of the junction unmatched. The CDR3 sequence: CASSVAVGQGRTEAFF. The CDR3 DNA sequence: TGTGCCAGCAGCGTAGCAGTGGGACAGGGAAGGACTGAAGCTTTCTTT.

This chain uses TRBV7-2 with TRBJ2-2; D is uncertain. The ends were cut back, 2 bases at V and 6 bases at J, with 7 bases in the middle. There are 13 residues in the CDR3. Germline CDR1 SGHTA, CDR2 FQGNSA. CDR3 sequence: CASSLQVAGELFF. The DNA of the CDR3 is TGTGCCAGCAGCTTACAGGTGGCCGGGGAGCTGTTTTTT.

The rearrangement links TRBV5-1 to TRBJ1-3, with D tentatively TRBD1 (5 bases). This CDR3 region has 15 residues. Trimming removed 0 bases from V and 4 bases from J, with 11 bases in between. Looked up from germline, CDR1 is SGHRS and CDR2 is YFSETQ. In nucleotides, the CDR3 is TGCGCCAGCAGCTTGGTACCAGGGAGCGGAAACACCATATATTTT. The encoded protein is CASSLVPGSGNTIYF.

The CDR3 sequence: CASSPLGSVNEQFF. CDR3 in DNA: TGTGCCAGCAGCCCCCTGGGAAGCGTCAATGAGCAGTTCTTC. The genes are TRBV7-2 and TRBJ2-1; D unclear. V was clipped by 5 bases and J by 6 bases, with 14 bases between them. The CDR3 loop spans 14 amino acids. The V gene's germline CDR1 is SGHTA and CDR2 FQGNSA.

The J gene is TRBJ1-1, the V gene TRBV28; D not resolved. The germline V and J ends were trimmed by 6 bases and 4 bases, with 21 bases remaining between them. The CDR3 totals 16 residues. Germline CDR1 is MDHEN and CDR2 is SYDVKM. Here the CDR3 DNA reads TGTGCCAGCAGAAAACTCACGGGCTCCCAGAGCACTGAAGCTTTCTTT. Protein: CASRKLTGSQSTEAFF.

The chain carries TRBV5-4 and TRBJ2-5; D is possibly TRBD1 (5 bases). This CDR3 has 14 residues. Trimming took off 2 bases at V and 3 bases at J, with 11 bases between the two ends. CDR1 is SGHNT, CDR2 YYREEE, per germline (reference sequence). CDR3 sequence: CASSFFGREETQYF. The CDR3 DNA follows: TGTGCCAGCAGCTTCTTCGGCAGGGAAGAGACCCAGTACTTC.

This sequence joins TRBV5-1 and TRBJ2-2; the D is unclear. The CDR3 covers 14 residues. Germline assignment: CDR1 SGHRS and CDR2 YFSETQ. V shed 4 bases and J shed 5 bases, with 12 bases lying between them. CDR3 sequence: CASSPNRVTGELFF. The CDR3 nucleotides are TGCGCCAGCAGCCCAAACAGAGTTACCGGGGAGCTGTTTTTT.

The chain carries TRBV7-6 and TRBJ1-3; 7 bases match TRBD1. V lost 5 bases, J lost 3 bases, and 7 bases stayed unmatched. The CDR3 spans 15 residues. The germline gives CDR1 SGHVS, CDR2 FNYEAQ. The CDR3: CASSLDREFGNTIYF. As DNA, the CDR3 is TGTGCCAGCAGCCTAGACAGGGAGTTTGGAAACACCATATATTTT.

V and J are TRBV11-3 and TRBJ2-1; TRBD2 might be the D (5 bases). The CDR3 totals 16 residues. Germline V gene lookup returns CDR1 SGHNT and CDR2 YENEEA. Trimming took off 1 base at V and 1 base at J, with 11 bases between the two ends. The CDR3 protein is CASSLGPGSSYNEQFF. DNA for the CDR3: TGTGCCAGCAGCTTAGGGCCGGGGTCATCCTACAATGAGCAGTTCTTC.

The chain has TRBV4-2 and TRBJ2-2, with 7 bases identical to TRBD1. The CDR3 is 16 residues long. Germline-derived CDR1 and CDR2 are LGHNA and YNFKEQ. V shed 4 bases, J shed 2 bases, and the junction held 7 bases outside the gene matches. CDR3 loop: CASSPGTDVNTGELFF. CDR3 DNA sequence: TGTGCCAGCAGCCCCGGGACAGATGTAAACACCGGGGAGCTGTTTTTT.

The chain has TRBV6-5 and TRBJ1-1; D is ambiguous. Trimming pared 7 bases from V and 0 bases from J, leaving 15 bases between. CDR1 is MNHEY, CDR2 SVGAGI, per germline. The CDR3 contains 15 residues. For the CDR3, the DNA is TGTGCCAGCAATCCAGGAATGGCCCTGAACACTGAAGCTTTCTTT. As protein: CASNPGMALNTEAFF.

The V gene is TRBV11-2, the J gene TRBJ2-1; no reliable D call. From germline, CDR1 is SGHAT and CDR2 FQNNGV. This CDR3 has 13 residues. Trimming left V 5 bases short and J 7 bases short, with 12 bases between. The CDR3 region is CASSPVGLNEQFF. DNA for the CDR3: TGTGCCAGCAGCCCCGTGGGCCTGAATGAGCAGTTCTTC.

CDR3 region: CASSFTGQPNTEAFF. The CDR3 DNA reads TGTGCCAGCAGCTTTACAGGACAGCCGAACACTGAAGCTTTCTTT. V and J are TRBV7-2 and TRBJ1-1, with D maybe TRBD1 (6 bases). CDR3 length: 15 residues. Germline values: CDR1 SGHTA, CDR2 FQGNSA. V lost 3 bases and J lost 1, with 12 bases in between.

This sequence joins TRBV19 and TRBJ1-6; 7 positions agree with TRBD1. Trimming took 2 bases from V and 10 from J; bases not matched to a gene: 11. Germline CDR1 is LNHDA and CDR2 is SQIVND (reference sequence). This CDR3 region has 16 residues. The CDR3 spells CASSIRSRDSLSPLHF. The CDR3 DNA follows: TGTGCCAGTAGTATAAGGTCCCGGGACAGTTTATCACCCCTCCACTTT. Variable domain in full (rest from reference TRBV19 and TRBJ1-6): DGGITQSPKYLFRKEGQNVTLSCEQNLNHDAMYWYRQDPGQGLRLIYYSQIVNDFQKGDIAEGYSVSREKKESFPLTVTSAQKNPTAFYLCASSIRSRDSLSPLHFGNGTRLTVT.

The chain carries TRBV7-2 and TRBJ2-7; 9 positions agree with TRBD1. This CDR3 contains 14 residues. The V segment lost 4 bases and the J segment 4 bases; nucleotides outside the gene matches: 5. Germline CDR1 reads SGHTA; CDR2 reads FQGNSA. The CDR3 DNA reads as TGTGCCAGCAGCTCTCGGGACAGGGTTTACGAGCAGTACTTC. Protein product: CASSSRDRVYEQYF.

The chain recombines TRBV7-2 with TRBJ2-7; 10 bases agree with TRBD2. With 5 bases clipped from V and 5 bases from J, the junction kept 3 bases outside the gene matches. Germline V gene lookup returns CDR1 SGHTA and CDR2 FQGNSA. The CDR3 is 13 amino acids. CDR3 residues: CASSGLAANEQYF. DNA for the CDR3: TGTGCCAGCAGCGGACTAGCGGCGAACGAGCAGTACTTC.

This clone occurred once. This chain uses TRBV30 with TRBJ1-1; TRBD1 might be the D (6 bases). Germline assignment: CDR1 GTSNPN and CDR2 SVGIG (reference sequence). Trimming removed 4 bases at V and 4 bases at J, with 13 bases between. The CDR3 is made up of 13 amino acids. CDR3 protein: CAWKGGRRTEAFF. The CDR3 bases are TGTGCCTGGAAGGGGGGCCGGCGCACTGAAGCTTTCTTT.

The sample holds one count of this clone. This chain uses TRBV2 with TRBJ2-3; 7 positions agree with TRBD1. The J segment lost 3 bases and the V segment lost 5 bases, leaving 5 bases of the junction unmatched. The CDR3 loop spans 14 amino acids. The V gene's germline CDR1 is SNHLY and CDR2 FYNNEI. CDR3 sequence reads: CASSKDRPTDTQYF. CDR3 nucleotides: TGTGCCAGCAGTAAGGACAGGCCTACAGATACGCAGTATTTT.

Worth noting for this clone: The junction departs from the called germline gene at one end, perhaps through a read error. The chain uses TRBV7-6 and TRBJ2-2; TRBD2 agrees at 7 bases. The CDR3 has 16 amino acids. Germline V CDR1 and CDR2: SGHVS, FNYEAQ. The CDR3 DNA follows: TGTGCCAGCAGTTTAGAACTAGCGTTGAACACCGGGGAGCTGTTTTTT. Protein: CASSLELALNTGELFF.